This entry is about one TCR beta chain. The count of this clone is one. Which antigen it targets is not known. Base-call qualities are not available, and no considerably larger clone is one nucleotide away. This sample was included in a study of radiotherapy plus CTLA-4 blockade in lung cancer (dated 2018 in TCRdb). Broadly, across the study: Among the enrolled patients, 15% to 20% had an objective response, and 31% reached disease control. Broad study findings and their caveats: The strongest predictors of response, as reported, were early dynamic changes in blood T cell clones along with a rise in serum interferon-beta after radiation. After treatment with radiotherapy and ipilimumab, TCR clones that originated in tumors expanded in peripheral blood.

Including the terminal cysteine and phenylalanine, the CDR3 comprises 12 residues. The retained sequence is limited to the CDR3, 36 bases, with the frame set at the first base. CDR1 and CDR2 were assigned from the germline V gene as MDHEN and SYDVKM. Trimming costs V 8 bases and J 3 bases, and their ends lie 8 bases apart. The study tested focal radiation therapy combined with CTLA-4 blockade (ipilimumab) in patients with chemo-refractory metastatic non-small-cell lung cancer. Libraries were prepared through the immunoSEQ multiplex PCR assay. TCRdb took this table from immuneACCESS and kept in-frame rearrangements with V and J called. Such tables lack part of the clones; where checked against another copy, unresolved V genes explain under half of the gap, and the rest is unexplained. The table for this sample lists fewer than 65,000 clones; 75% to 80% of them were counted only once. 2% to 3% of the sample lies in the top ten.

This specimen was peripheral blood, taken from a patient treated with radiotherapy plus ipilimumab. The sequence derives from a human donor with non-small cell lung cancer whose response to radiotherapy plus ipilimumab could not be evaluated. The sequence links TRBV28 to TRBJ1-5; no confident D gene assignment can be made. The CDR3 in this case is CASGTSNQPQHF. The DNA sequence is as follows: TGTGCCAGCGGCACCTCCAATCAGCCCCAGCATTTT.